This TCR beta chain was recovered during a study of T cell repertoires in cytomegalovirus infection. The study, taken as a whole, reports: HLA-C-restricted CMV-specific TCR beta clonotypes were dominant in the ex vivo response. There were carriers of CMV plus the relevant HLA, and cumulative public TCR beta family frequency identified them.

This clonotype was recorded many times. What it recognizes is unknown. Using its own MiXCR run on the reads, TCRdb lists one record per CDR3 protein. The table includes approximately 170,000 distinct CDR3 sequences, approximately 15% detected once. The CDR3 is 12 residues long. V was trimmed by 3 bases and J by 5 bases, leaving 8 bases between them. The germline gives CDR1 SEHNR, CDR2 FQNEAQ (reference sequence). Sequences were obtained from PBMCs. This rearrangement joins TRBV7-9 to TRBJ2-7, with D perhaps TRBD1 (5 bases). The TCR originated in a human donor in good health (CMV status not recorded). Some clones in this sample may be carry-over from other donors' samples. CDR3 sequence: CASSFMDNEQYF. In DNA, the CDR3 is TGTGCCAGCAGCTTCATGGACAACGAGCAGTACTTC. Filled out from reference TRBV7-9 and TRBJ2-7, the complete variable domain reads DTGVSQNPRHKITKRGQNVTFRCDPISEHNRLYWYRQTLGQGPEFLTYFQNEAQLEKSRLLSDRFSAERPKGSFSTLEIQRTEQGDSAMYLCASSFMDNEQYFGPGTRLTVT.